A single sample gave rise to the 10 T cell receptor beta chains below, sequenced in a study of T cell responses to AZD1222 COVID-19 vaccine. Using immunoSEQ multiplex PCR, the repertoire was profiled, and TCRdb retains in-frame clones only, with some absent. The table has 60,000 to 95,000 clones, about nine tenths seen once. The sequenced sample was peripheral blood, obtained 28 days after the second AZD1222 dose. The origin of the receptors is an adult who received the AZD1222 COVID-19 vaccine.

J is TRBJ1-4 and V is TRBV19; TRBD1 matches at 8 bases. V was pared by 6 bases and J by 8 bases, with 8 bases of the junction left unmatched. Germline CDR1 and CDR2: LNHDA and SQIVND (reference sequence). The CDR3 totals 14 residues. DNA for the CDR3: TGTGCCAGTAGCCCGACAGGGGTGGGAGAAAAACTGTTTTTT. Encoded protein: CASSPTGVGEKLFF.

This clone has a single count. The chain uses TRBV7-3 and TRBJ2-3, with 11 bases that match TRBD2. The CDR3 contains 14 residues. Per the germline V gene, CDR1 is SGHTA and CDR2 is FQGTGA. J was trimmed by 7 bases and V by 5 bases; bases with no gene match: 5. The CDR3 loop is CASSISGGANTQYF. The CDR3 DNA sequence: TGTGCCAGCAGCATTAGCGGGGGGGCGAATACGCAGTATTTT.

In this sample, this clone turned up many times. This rearrangement joins TRBV19 to TRBJ1-1; perhaps TRBD1 as D (6 bases). The V end was cut by 3 bases, the J end by 5 bases, with 19 bases between. The CDR3 contains 16 residues. The germline CDR1 and CDR2 sequences are LNHDA and SQIVND (reference sequence). In DNA, the CDR3 is TGTGCCAGTAGTATGCGGACAGCCCTAAAGGTGACTGAAGCTTTCTTT. This sequence encodes CASSMRTALKVTEAFF.

The chain combines TRBV2 with TRBJ1-6; D not certain. Trimming removed 1 base at V and 11 bases at J, with 9 bases between. This CDR3 contains 13 residues. Germline V lookup: CDR1 SNHLY, CDR2 FYNNEI. The CDR3 coding sequence is TGTGCCAGCAGTGAAGGTACCCCCCCACCCCTCCACTTT. As protein: CASSEGTPPPLHF.

The chain links TRBV30 to TRBJ1-1, with unresolved D. V lost 2 bases and J 2 bases, leaving 9 bases between the germline ends. CDR1 is GTSNPN, CDR2 SVGIG, per germline (reference sequence). The CDR3 totals 13 residues. CDR3 nucleotide sequence: TGTGCCTGGAGTCGTAATCAAAACACTGAAGCTTTCTTT. Translation: CAWSRNQNTEAFF.

This rearrangement joins TRBV6-2 or TRBV6-3 to TRBJ1-5; tentatively, D is TRBD1 (5 bases). The CDR3 is made up of 12 amino acids. CDR1 is MNHEY, CDR2 SVGEGT, per germline. V was clipped by 5 bases and J by 9 bases, with 11 bases between them. The CDR3 DNA sequence: TGTGCCAGCAGTGACAGCGCGGTGCCCCAGCATTTT. Translating it yields CASSDSAVPQHF.

The V gene is TRBV20-1, the J gene TRBJ1-2; 7 bases align to TRBD1. CDR3 length: 16 residues. Trimming cost V 3 bases and J 0 bases; bases outside gene matches: 10. Germline-derived CDR1 and CDR2 are DFQATT and SNEGSKA (reference sequence). CDR3 sequence: CSASRGDRDANYGYTF. DNA of the CDR3: TGCAGTGCTAGTAGGGGAGACAGGGACGCTAACTATGGCTACACCTTC.

This chain connects TRBV6-1 to TRBJ1-6; TRBD1 might be the D (6 bases). The CDR3 is 16 amino acids. Trimming cost V 2 bases and J 6 bases, with 14 bases left between them. Germline V gene sequence: CDR1 MNHNS, CDR2 SASEGT. The CDR3, as DNA: TGTGCCAGCAGTGAAAGAGGGGGGGTGGGTAATTCACCCCTCCACTTT. Translated: CASSERGGVGNSPLHF.

J is TRBJ2-1 and V is TRBV7-2; a possible D gene is TRBD2 (6 bases). The CDR3 length is 14 residues. V dropped 5 bases and J dropped 2 bases, with 10 bases sitting between them. The germline gives CDR1 SGHTA, CDR2 FQGNSA. The CDR3 is CASSLGGTYNEQFF. CDR3 DNA: TGTGCCAGCAGCCTCGGGGGAACCTACAATGAGCAGTTCTTC.

This clone was seen only once. V and J are TRBV30 and TRBJ1-1; no firm D call. The CDR3 runs 13 residues. V was trimmed by 1 base and J by 4 bases, leaving 10 bases between them. Germline-derived CDR1 and CDR2 are GTSNPN and SVGIG (reference sequence). CDR3 sequence: CAWSDMEGTEAFF. CDR3 DNA: TGTGCCTGGAGTGACATGGAGGGCACTGAAGCTTTCTTT. Supplemented by reference TRBV30 and TRBJ1-1, the full variable domain reads SQTIHQWPATLVQPVGSPLSLECTVEGTSNPNLYWYRQAAGRGLQLLFYSVGIGQISSEVPQNLSASRPQDRQFILSSKKLLLSDSGFYLCAWSDMEGTEAFFGQGTRLTVV.